One and the same sample provided the 30 T cell receptor beta chains below, sequenced in a study of regulatory T cells in long-lasting Graves disease. To make TCR beta libraries, researchers used iRepertoire HTBI primers and Arm-PCR of CDR3 regions. TCRdb reanalysed the multiplex PCR reads using MiXCR and keeps one entry per CDR3 protein. The sample holds about 470,000 distinct CDR3 sequences, about 22% seen once. Time point reported: persistent/refractory GD, antithyroid drugs over 5 years with positive TRAb. TCR sequences were obtained from RNA taken from PBMCs. Material: peripheral blood mononuclear cells (PBMCs), obtained when the disease was refractory, from a patient treated with antithyroid drugs. These receptors were taken from a female donor with Graves disease.

This clonotype was observed many times. At one end, the junction sequence differs from germline, possibly due to a read error. V is TRBV7-2 and J is TRBJ2-5; D gene ambiguous. Germline CDR1 reads SGHTA; CDR2 reads FQGNSA. The CDR3 has 14 residues. The CDR3 region is CASSLGPRSYDSGF. For the CDR3, the DNA is TGTGCCAGCAGCTTAGGACCCAGGTCCTATGATTCAGGCTTC.

This clonotype was seen at least ten times. The CDR3 coding sequence is TGTGCCAATAGACCAGAAATTAGCAATCAGCCCCAGCATTTT. It codes for CANRPEISNQPQHF. The chain is built from TRBV2 and TRBJ1-5; D is unresolved. V was cut by 10 bases and J by 0 bases, with 13 bases left in between. This CDR3 has 14 residues. CDR1 is SNHLY and CDR2 is FYNNEI in the germline V gene.

This clonotype was observed a few times. Possible read error: a much larger clone is one base away. The rearrangement links TRBV20-1 to TRBJ1-2; the D is unclear. This CDR3 region has 13 residues. Germline values: CDR1 DFQATT, CDR2 SNEGSKA (reference sequence). This CDR3 reads CSAGVDTPYSYTF. CDR3 DNA: TGCAGTGCTGGAGTTGATACCCCCTATAGCTACACCTTC.

This clonotype has a handful of counts. The CDR3 nucleotides are TGTGCCAGCAGCTCGCCGCAGGGGAACACTGAAGCTTTCTTT. Translated: CASSSPQGNTEAFF. V is TRBV3-1 and J is TRBJ1-1; D possibly corresponds to TRBD1 (5 bases). The CDR3 length is 14 residues. V lost 5 bases and J 1 base, leaving 11 bases between the germline ends. The V gene's germline CDR1 is LGHDT and CDR2 YNNKEL (reference sequence).

The table lists this clonotype with many counts. The V call is TRBV28, the J call TRBJ2-5; TRBD1 is a possible D gene (5 bases). CDR1 and CDR2 from the germline V gene are MDHEN and SYDVKM. CDR3 length: 14 residues. Trimming removed 1 base from V and 4 bases from J, with 10 bases in between. CDR3 residues: CASSLFQGLETQYF. In nucleotides, the CDR3 is TGTGCCAGCAGTTTATTTCAGGGTTTAGAGACCCAGTACTTC.

The CDR3 here is CASSPPQAEEAFF. The CDR3 nucleotides read TGTGCCAGCTCACCACCACAGGCGGAGGAAGCTTTCTTT. The J gene is TRBJ1-1, the V gene TRBV18, with D possibly TRBD1 on 5 matching bases. CDR1 and CDR2 (germline): KGHSH, LQKENI. The V end lost 0 bases, the J end lost 8 bases, and 10 bases lay between the germline ends. The CDR3 length is 13 residues. The whole variable domain, filled in from reference TRBV18 and TRBJ1-1, reads NAGVMQNPRHLVRRRGQEARLRCSPMKGHSHVYWYRQLPEEGLKFMVYLQKENIIDESGMPKERFSAEFPKEGPSILRIQQVVRGDSAAYFCASSPPQAEEAFFGQGTRLTVV.

The chain combines TRBV6-1 with TRBJ1-6; D may be TRBD1 (6 bases). CDR3 length equals 17 residues. In germline, CDR1 is MNHNS, CDR2 SASEGT. V was trimmed by 3 bases and J by 2 bases, leaving 14 bases between them. The CDR3 region is CASSDERQATYNSPLHF. DNA for the CDR3: TGTGCCAGCAGTGACGAGCGACAGGCCACCTATAATTCACCCCTCCACTTT.

This clonotype occurred many times. The gene calls are TRBV27 and TRBJ1-2; 10 bases are a match to TRBD1. The CDR3 extends over 14 amino acids. After removal of 6 bases from V and 6 bases from J, the junction contained 7 bases not matched to a gene. CDR1 is MNHEY, CDR2 SMNVEV, per germline (reference sequence). The CDR3 sequence: CASRGRGQGNGYTF. The CDR3, as DNA: TGTGCCAGCAGAGGGAGGGGACAGGGGAATGGCTACACCTTC.

Regarding this clonotype: A read error is likely here: a far larger clone is one base away. In DNA, the CDR3 is TGTGCCAGCAGCGCCCAGGGGTTCACTGGAGAGACCCAGTACTTC. The encoded protein is CASSAQGFTGETQYF. The rearrangement links TRBV11-3 to TRBJ2-5; a weak D match, TRBD1 (6 bases). This CDR3 region has 15 residues. V lost 5 bases to trimming and J lost 4 bases, with 17 bases between them. Germline CDR1 reads SGHNT; CDR2 reads YENEEA.

The sample holds a few counts of this clonotype. The chain is built from TRBV3-1 and TRBJ2-7; 7 nucleotides align to TRBD2. J lost 2 bases, V lost 3 bases, and 7 bases had no gene match. Germline V lookup: CDR1 LGHDT, CDR2 YNNKEL (reference sequence). The CDR3 contains 15 residues. The CDR3 DNA follows: TGTGCCAGCAGCCATATCGGCGGGGGTACCTACGAGCAGTACTTC. The encoded protein is CASSHIGGGTYEQYF.

The chain couples TRBV4-1 to TRBJ1-1, with D unresolved. Per the germline V gene, CDR1 is MGHRA and CDR2 is YSYEKL. The CDR3 is 15 amino acids. Between the trimmed V and J ends, which lost 0 bases and 3 bases, there was a span of 11 bases. The CDR3 reads CASSQDRHRDTEAFF. The CDR3, as DNA: TGCGCCAGCAGCCAAGATCGCCATAGGGACACTGAAGCTTTCTTT.

This clonotype was counted many times. The chain carries TRBV5-1 and TRBJ1-2; no reliable D call. V lost 0 bases and J lost 1, with 7 bases in between. The length of the CDR3 is 14 residues. Germline values: CDR1 SGHRS, CDR2 YFSETQ. CDR3 nucleotide sequence: TGCGCCAGCAGCTTGGGATCGGTTAACTATGGCTACACCTTC. This translates into CASSLGSVNYGYTF.

With respect to this clonotype: No conserved phenylalanine or tryptophan is present at the end of the CDR3, so a read error is the likely explanation. CDR3 sequence (DNA): TGTGCCAGCGGAGTCCTTATGGGGACGGACGAGCAGTACTCC. Its translation: CASGVLMGTDEQYS. The chain has TRBV6-1 and TRBJ2-7, with D perhaps assigned TRBD1 or TRBD2 (5 bases each). Looked up from germline, CDR1 is MNHNS and CDR2 is SASEGT. The V and J ends lost 8 bases and 5 bases respectively, with 19 bases between them. This CDR3 is built from 14 residues.

In its sample, this clonotype was seen a few times. The chain couples TRBV4-3 to TRBJ1-1, with D unclear. CDR1 is LGHNA and CDR2 is YSLEER in the germline V gene. Trimming took off 0 bases at V and 1 base at J, with 9 bases between the two ends. The CDR3 spans 15 residues. Here the CDR3 DNA reads TGCGCCAGCAGCCAAGAAGTACGGGGGAACACTGAAGCTTTCTTT. This gives the protein CASSQEVRGNTEAFF.

This clonotype was seen repeatedly, ten times or more. This rearrangement joins TRBV12-3 or TRBV12-4 to TRBJ1-4; D not certain. Trimming shortened V by 6 bases and J by 8 bases, and 19 bases separated the two germline ends. The CDR3 loop spans 15 amino acids. CDR3 protein: CASSRVGPQREKLFF. The CDR3 coding sequence is TGTGCCAGCAGCCGCGTCGGACCGCAAAGGGAAAAACTGTTTTTT.

This clonotype was counted many times. V and J are TRBV6-1 and TRBJ2-3; the match to TRBD2 covers 12 bases. V dropped 6 bases and J dropped 2; count of bases not matched to a gene: 6. This CDR3 region has 16 residues. CDR1 is MNHNS and CDR2 is SASEGT in the germline V gene. Here the CDR3 reads CASSGRTSGATDTQYF. The DNA of the CDR3 is TGTGCCAGCAGCGGACGGACTAGCGGGGCCACAGATACGCAGTATTTT.

This chain uses TRBV18 with TRBJ1-6; 7 nucleotides align to TRBD1. Germline CDR1 is KGHSH and CDR2 is LQKENI. J lost 2 bases, V lost 5 bases, and 9 bases had no gene match. The CDR3 spans 17 residues. CDR3 nucleotide sequence: TGTGCCAGCTCATACCGGGACAGCCTAACCTATAATTCACCCCTCCACTTT. Protein: CASSYRDSLTYNSPLHF.

This clonotype was recorded many times. The V gene is TRBV20-1, the J gene TRBJ1-2; 9 bases are a match to TRBD1. Germline V CDR1 and CDR2: DFQATT, SNEGSKA (reference sequence). V trimming: 7 bases; J trimming: 4 bases; junction bases outside the gene matches: 7. The length of the CDR3 is 13 residues. CDR3 amino acids: CSVKGQGGYGYTF. CDR3 in DNA: TGCAGTGTAAAGGGACAGGGTGGCTATGGCTACACCTTC.

The rearrangement joins TRBV19 to TRBJ1-5, with a weak D call TRBD1 (6 bases). The CDR3 loop spans 18 amino acids. CDR1 and CDR2 from the germline V gene are LNHDA and SQIVND (reference sequence). V gave up 3 bases and J gave up 2 bases, with 20 bases separating them. CDR3 protein: CASSITGGRELGNQPQHF. CDR3 coding DNA: TGTGCCAGTAGTATTACCGGGGGGCGAGAATTGGGCAATCAGCCCCAGCATTTT.

This clonotype was seen more than once but under ten times. The V gene is TRBV20-1, the J gene TRBJ2-5, with a weak D call TRBD1 (7 bases). Germline V gives CDR1 DFQATT, CDR2 SNEGSKA (reference sequence). There are 14 residues in the CDR3. Trimming removed 6 bases at V and 4 bases at J, with 18 bases between. The CDR3 reads CSARGAGHVETQYF. The CDR3 DNA sequence: TGCAGTGCCAGGGGGGCGGGACATGTAGAGACCCAGTACTTC.

This clonotype has ten or more counts. V usage is TRBV2 and J usage is TRBJ1-4; tentative D call: TRBD1 (5 bases). The CDR3 loop spans 15 amino acids. Germline lookup yields CDR1 SNHLY and CDR2 FYNNEI. V dropped 4 bases and J dropped 8 bases, with 17 bases sitting between them. In nucleotides, the CDR3 is TGTGCCAGCAGTGGGGGGGTCTCCTCCACGGAAAAACTGTTTTTT. Its protein is CASSGGVSSTEKLFF. Full variable domain (outside the CDR3, taken from reference TRBV2 and TRBJ1-4): EPEVTQTPSHQVTQMGQEVILRCVPISNHLYFYWYRQILGQKVEFLVSFYNNEISEKSEIFDDQFSVERPDGSNFTLKIRSTKLEDSAMYFCASSGGVSSTEKLFFGSGTQLSVL.

The genes are TRBV6-1 and TRBJ2-5, with D perhaps assigned TRBD1 or TRBD2 (5 bases each). Germline V gene data show CDR1 as MNHNS and CDR2 as SASEGT. The V end lost 8 bases, the J end lost 3 bases, and 13 bases lay between the germline ends. This CDR3 contains 13 residues. The CDR3 region has the DNA TGTGCCAGCCGGAGGACAACTGAAGAGACCCAGTACTTC. Amino acid sequence: CASRRTTEETQYF.

The chain has TRBV12-3 or TRBV12-4 and TRBJ2-3, with 12 bases aligning to TRBD2. Losses at the gene ends were 5 bases for V and 0 bases for J; bases not matched to a gene: 3. The CDR3 has 16 residues. The CDR3 coding sequence is TGTGCCAGCAGTACTAGCGGGAGGCCCAGCACAGATACGCAGTATTTT. Protein sequence: CASSTSGRPSTDTQYF.

This clonotype showed up many times. The chain combines TRBV28 with TRBJ1-5; D is undetermined. Trimming removed 5 bases at V and 6 bases at J, with 8 bases between. Per germline, CDR1 MDHEN and CDR2 SYDVKM. This CDR3 is built from 12 residues. This chain's CDR3 is CASSPSGQPQHF. For the CDR3, the DNA is TGTGCCAGCAGTCCCAGCGGTCAGCCCCAGCATTTT. Looking up the rest from reference TRBV28 and TRBJ1-5 gives the full variable domain: DVKVTQSSRYLVKRTGEKVFLECVQDMDHENMFWYRQDPGLGLRLIYFSYDVKMKEKGDIPEGYSVSREKKERFSLILESASTNQTSMYLCASSPSGQPQHFGDGTRLSIL.

As concerns this clonotype: This may come from a read error, since a much larger clone is one base off. As DNA, the CDR3 is TGTGCCGGCAGTTTATCCCGGGTCGACAGGGGGGGTCAGCCCCAGCATTTT. The encoded protein is CAGSLSRVDRGGQPQHF. The chain uses TRBV27 and TRBJ1-5, with 9 bases identical to TRBD1. The CDR3 covers 17 residues. CDR1 is MNHEY, CDR2 SMNVEV, per germline (reference sequence).

This clonotype was counted ten times or more. The chain is built from TRBV7-2 and TRBJ2-2; the D gene is possibly TRBD1 (5 bases). Germline values: CDR1 SGHTA, CDR2 FQGNSA. The V and J ends lost 0 bases and 2 bases respectively, with 10 bases between them. The CDR3 sequence is 16 residues long. The CDR3 coding sequence is TGTGCCAGCAGCTTAGCAGGGGTCGTTAACACCGGGGAGCTGTTTTTT. Protein: CASSLAGVVNTGELFF.

The chain couples TRBV4-1 to TRBJ1-2; 8 bases are shared with TRBD1. The CDR3 runs 15 residues. Germline V gives CDR1 MGHRA, CDR2 YSYEKL. V was clipped by 1 base and J by 4 bases; unmatched bases: 5. For the CDR3, the DNA is TGCGCCAGCAGCCAAGTAGAGGGACAGGTCTATGGCTACACCTTC. Its protein product is CASSQVEGQVYGYTF.

The V call is TRBV7-9, the J call TRBJ1-1; 8 nucleotides match TRBD1. V was pared by 10 bases and J by 8 bases, with 15 bases of the junction left unmatched. This CDR3 is 14 amino acids long. CDR1 and CDR2 (germline): SEHNR, FQNEAQ (reference sequence). The DNA of the CDR3 is TGTGCCATACGACCGGGACAGGCTGTTTCCGAAGCTTTCTTT. Its translation is CAIRPGQAVSEAFF.

The CDR3 loop reads CSASLTSGVSYEQYF. The CDR3 DNA reads as TGCAGTGCTTCGTTGACTAGCGGGGTTTCCTACGAGCAGTACTTC. V usage is TRBV20-1 and J usage is TRBJ2-7; TRBD2 matches at 11 bases. Germline-derived CDR1 and CDR2 are DFQATT and SNEGSKA (reference sequence). V gave up 5 bases and J gave up 1 base; unmatched junction bases: 7. The CDR3 runs 15 residues.

The chain uses TRBV5-1 and TRBJ2-7; TRBD2 matches 9 bases. Trimming took 0 bases from V and 5 from J; bases not matched to a gene: 3. The V gene's germline CDR1 is SGHRS and CDR2 YFSETQ. CDR3 length equals 14 residues. CDR3: CASSLEREEDEQYF. The CDR3 region has the DNA TGCGCCAGCAGCTTGGAGCGGGAGGAGGACGAGCAGTACTTC.